This TCR beta chain derives from a study of OX40 agonist ivuxolimab in advanced cancers. Study details: Patients receiving dose escalation had hepatocellular carcinoma, melanoma, renal cell or head and neck cancer.

TCRdb's table, derived via immunoSEQ multiplex PCR, lists solely in-frame clones and lacks some. The sample contains more than 25,000 clones, around four fifths of which appear only once. Germline values: CDR1 SEHNR, CDR2 FQNEAQ (reference sequence). The CDR3 runs 16 residues. V lost 0 bases and J 8 bases, leaving 18 bases between the germline ends. This receptor was identified in an adult with an advanced solid tumor such as melanoma, head and neck, liver or kidney cancer. The V gene is TRBV7-9, the J gene TRBJ2-3; unclear D gene. Sequenced here: CD4+ or CD8+ T cells sorted from blood, sampled in a trial of the OX40 agonist ivuxolimab. The CDR3 DNA sequence: TGTGCCAGCAGCTTAGCGGTAATTGTCAGACCTCCTACGCAGTATTTT. It codes for CASSLAVIVRPPTQYF.